This is a list of T cell receptor beta chains from one sample in a study of T cells in Graves' hyperthyroidism and ophthalmopathy. From the multiplex PCR reads, TCRdb called clonotypes with MiXCR, one entry per CDR3 protein. The table has about 510,000 distinct CDR3 sequences, approximately 15% seen once; the top ten hold around 14%. What was sequenced was blood. Every receptor here comes from a woman aged 35 to 49 with Graves' hyperthyroidism. Both conserved end residues are part of each CDR3. The order of the fields is CDR3 length, V gene, J gene, CDR3 protein.

13	TRBV12-3/TRBV12-4	TRBJ2-1	CASSLAGGTAQFF
18	TRBV19	TRBJ2-3	CASSIGLRLAEGTDTQYF
13	TRBV10-2	TRBJ2-1	CASSDDTYNEQFF
14	TRBV7-3	TRBJ2-5	CASSEGQGRKTQYF
14	TRBV9	TRBJ2-4	CASSPLDRANIQYF
16	TRBV6-1	TRBJ1-3	CASSEGVGQGANTIYF
15	TRBV5-1	TRBJ1-1	CASRADAPMNTEAFF
14	TRBV20-1	TRBJ2-1	CSASSELKNNEQFF
12	TRBV20-1	TRBJ2-7	CSATGRSDEQYF
16	TRBV20-1	TRBJ2-2	CSARDHYRDSTGELFF
15	TRBV20-1	TRBJ1-1	CSAPNDRAMNTEAFF
15	TRBV9	TRBJ2-5	CASSTLQGGQETQYF
15	TRBV7-6	TRBJ1-4	CASSSSGTANEKLFF
16	TRBV20-1	TRBJ2-5	CSARDGSGGYQETQYF
15	TRBV4-1	TRBJ1-5	CASSQAITVNQPQHF
16	TRBV2	TRBJ2-7	CASRQGTASGTYEQYF
16	TRBV2	TRBJ2-4	CASRRLAGDSKNIQYF
15	TRBV24-1	TRBJ2-1	CATSAQSGAYNEQFF
14	TRBV12-3/TRBV12-4	TRBJ2-3	CASRDRVSTDTQYF
13	TRBV29-1	TRBJ1-1	CSDRPNEGTEAFF
15	TRBV13	TRBJ2-7	CASSLVGREGYEQYF
15	TRBV19	TRBJ1-1	CASSIAGMVNTEAFF
14	TRBV5-5	TRBJ1-1	CASSPPTGNTEAFF
14	TRBV6-2/TRBV6-3	TRBJ2-3	CASRNARDTDTQYF
14	TRBV5-1	TRBJ1-1	CASSFDPTNTEAFF
19	TRBV5-1	TRBJ2-3	CASSRSGTSGSSGTDTQYF
17	TRBV5-1	TRBJ2-6	CASSLDRGFSGANVLTF
15	TRBV7-9	TRBJ2-7	CASSQGLAGSYEQYF
13	TRBV5-1	TRBJ1-2	CASSWTGNYGYTF
17	TRBV2	TRBJ2-7	CASSDADSSGSRYEQYF
14	TRBV5-1	TRBJ1-1	CASSDTGSDTEAFF
15	TRBV6-5	TRBJ2-7	CASSYLPGHPYEQYF
16	TRBV7-9	TRBJ1-2	CASSFGGGGEENGYTF
17	TRBV13	TRBJ2-7	CASSLGSSGRVSHEQYF
17	TRBV4-1	TRBJ2-1	CASRNTSGPPSYNEQFF
14	TRBV30	TRBJ2-3	CAWSGRLSTDTQYF
14	TRBV9	TRBJ2-4	CASSGTGAKNIQYF
17	TRBV11-2	TRBJ2-7	CASSLVSTGANTYEQYF
14	TRBV2	TRBJ2-1	CAIGGRAEGNEQFF
15	TRBV7-9	TRBJ1-4	CASSQPDRDHEKLFF
16	TRBV11-2	TRBJ1-5	CASSLDLAAPNQPQHF
13	TRBV30	TRBJ2-3	CAWTTGGTDTQYF
15	TRBV13	TRBJ2-7	CASSPWGDRGGEQYF
14	TRBV18	TRBJ1-5	CASSSEGSYQPQHF
14	TRBV5-1	TRBJ2-7	CASSLEGSSGEQYF
15	TRBV7-8	TRBJ2-7	CASSPGTGAPYEQYF
14	TRBV28	TRBJ1-3	CASSSGQGRYTIYF
15	TRBV5-5	TRBJ2-3	CASSLTDANTDTQYF
15	TRBV5-1	TRBJ2-1	CASSPGHQGHNEQFF
17	TRBV6-1	TRBJ2-1	CASSEAIDRKIYNEQFF
16	TRBV25-1	TRBJ2-1	CASSLAGPSSYNEQFF
13	TRBV6-1	TRBJ2-5	CASHQAYQETQYF
13	TRBV2	TRBJ1-6	CASRGSYNSPLHF
15	TRBV7-8	TRBJ2-1	CASSILAGDYNEQFF
15	TRBV24-1	TRBJ2-1	CATSVGGRSYNEQFF
14	TRBV20-1	TRBJ2-4	CSAREAGAKNIQYF